A single sample is the source of the 28 T cell receptor beta chains below, sequenced in a study of shared clonotypes between healthy human individuals. Sequencing was performed with immunoSEQ multiplex PCR; in TCRdb, only in-frame clones are kept and a portion is missing. The profile shows over a million clones, around 97% of them singletons. Sequences were obtained from naive CD4+ T cells sorted from blood. As for subset: CD45RA+ positively selected. The receptors shown here come from a man aged 30 to 39 in good health.

The rearrangement joins TRBV18 to TRBJ1-5; unclear D gene. The CDR3 is made up of 14 amino acids. With 6 bases removed from V and 3 bases from J, the gap between germline ends came to 12 bases. Germline CDR1 and CDR2: KGHSH and LQKENI. Written as DNA, the CDR3 is TGTGCCAGCTCCCCGACAAGGTTCAATCAGCCCCAGCATTTT. Amino acids: CASSPTRFNQPQHF.

The chain is built from TRBV5-8 and TRBJ1-5; 7 positions match TRBD1. The CDR3 length is 15 residues. CDR1 is SGHTS and CDR2 is YDEGEE in the germline V gene. V lost 3 bases to trimming and J lost 4 bases; unmatched junction nucleotides: 7. CDR3 coding DNA: TGTGCCAGCAGCTCGGGACAGCGAACTAATCAGCCCCAGCATTTT. Translation: CASSSGQRTNQPQHF.

The chain uses TRBV27 and TRBJ2-2, with 7 bases lining up with TRBD1. J gave up 9 bases and V 6 bases, and 13 bases lay outside the gene matches. The germline V gene has CDR1 MNHEY and CDR2 SMNVEV (reference sequence). CDR3 length: 15 amino acids. CDR3 sequence: CASRQLGQTPRELFF. The CDR3 DNA sequence: TGTGCCAGCAGGCAGCTGGGACAGACACCACGGGAGCTGTTTTTT.

This chain links TRBV15 with TRBJ2-7, with D unclear. The CDR3 extends over 15 amino acids. From germline, CDR1 is LNHNV and CDR2 YYDKDF (reference sequence). The V end lost 4 bases, the J end lost 0 bases, and 13 bases lay between the germline ends. The CDR3, as DNA: TGTGCCACCAGCATTGGGCGATCCCTCTCCTACGAGCAGTACTTC. This gives the protein CATSIGRSLSYEQYF.

This clone is a singleton in its sample. The chain joins TRBV6-5 to TRBJ2-7; D gene ambiguous. This CDR3 is built from 13 residues. Between the trimmed V and J ends, which lost 0 bases and 9 bases, there was a span of 12 bases. Germline V gene sequence: CDR1 MNHEY, CDR2 SVGAGI. The DNA for the CDR3 is TGTGCCAGCAGTTACTCCAACGCCCGCGGGCAGTACTTC. Its protein product is CASSYSNARGQYF.

This chain links TRBV2 with TRBJ1-2, with TRBD1 identical over 11 bases. Germline CDR1 reads SNHLY; CDR2 reads FYNNEI. The CDR3 consists of 15 residues. The CDR3 DNA is TGTGCAATCACGGCCGTCGGACAGGGGGCGAGTGGCTACACCTTC. Its translation: CAITAVGQGASGYTF.

The CDR3 here is CASSLFVRGDTEAFF. CDR3 sequence (DNA): TGTGCCAGCAGCTTGTTCGTAAGGGGGGACACTGAAGCTTTCTTT. The V gene is TRBV11-2, the J gene TRBJ1-1, with D possibly being TRBD1 (6 bases). Germline CDR1 SGHAT, CDR2 FQNNGV. Trimming removed 3 bases from V and 3 bases from J, with 14 bases in between. The CDR3 is 15 residues long.

The J gene is TRBJ2-7, the V gene TRBV10-3; D may be TRBD2 (5 bases). V was shortened by 3 bases and J by 4 bases, with 13 bases between the two germline ends. Germline assignment: CDR1 ENHRY and CDR2 SYGVKD. This CDR3 has 14 residues. The CDR3 loop reads CAISDMGSAYEQYF. The CDR3 DNA reads as TGTGCCATCAGTGATATGGGTAGCGCGTACGAGCAGTACTTC.

The rearrangement joins TRBV6-5 to TRBJ1-1; D gene unclear. The CDR3 is 13 residues long. The ends were cut back, 4 bases at V and 3 bases at J, with 9 bases in the middle. The germline V gene encodes CDR1 MNHEY and CDR2 SVGAGI. The CDR3 DNA reads as TGTGCCAGCAGTTTAACGACGGACACTGAAGCTTTCTTT. This sequence encodes CASSLTTDTEAFF.

The chain combines TRBV7-9 with TRBJ2-7, with a weak D call TRBD2 (5 bases). This CDR3 comprises 18 residues. V was clipped by 5 bases and J by 6 bases, with 29 bases between them. Germline-derived CDR1 and CDR2 are SEHNR and FQNEAQ (reference sequence). Written as DNA, the CDR3 is TGTGCCAGCAGCCGTTACAATCAGGAGCGGCCCACTCTACGCGAGCAGTACTTC. Protein product: CASSRYNQERPTLREQYF.

V usage is TRBV6-5 and J usage is TRBJ1-5, with D possibly being TRBD1 (5 bases). The V end was cut by 6 bases, the J end by 7 bases, with 19 bases between. The CDR3 spans 15 residues. Germline CDR1 MNHEY, CDR2 SVGAGI. Here the CDR3 reads CASSLGPRKGQPQHF. The CDR3 DNA reads TGTGCCAGCAGCCTGGGACCGAGGAAGGGGCAGCCCCAGCATTTT.

V and J are TRBV6-6 and TRBJ2-3; 8 bases match TRBD1. Germline assignment: CDR1 MNHNY and CDR2 SVGAGI (reference sequence). The CDR3 length is 13 residues. V was clipped by 7 bases and J by 6 bases; unmatched bases: 6. The CDR3 DNA is TGTGCCAGCACCGCTGGACAGGGTGATACGCAGTATTTT. Encoded protein: CASTAGQGDTQYF.

The chain is built from TRBV28 and TRBJ2-7; D is unresolved. The CDR3 has 14 residues. CDR1 is MDHEN and CDR2 is SYDVKM in the germline V gene. Trimming removed 3 bases from V and 5 bases from J, with 14 bases in between. The CDR3 loop reads CASSFGNTPHEQYF. In nucleotides, the CDR3 is TGTGCCAGCAGTTTTGGAAACACCCCCCACGAGCAGTACTTC.

Points on this clone: The sample contains more than one DNA sequence encoding this CDR3. This chain's CDR3 is CASNDSPYNEQFF. For the CDR3, the DNA is TGCGCCAGCAATGACAGCCCTTACAATGAGCAGTTCTTC. V and J are TRBV10-1 and TRBJ2-1; D possibly corresponds to TRBD1 (5 bases). V was cut by 7 bases and J by 4 bases, with 11 bases left in between. CDR3 length: 13 amino acids. Germline assignment: CDR1 WNHNN and CDR2 SYGVQD (reference sequence).

V usage is TRBV14 and J usage is TRBJ2-5, with TRBD1 identical over 8 bases. Germline lookup yields CDR1 SGHDN and CDR2 FVKESK. Losses at the gene ends were 0 bases for V and 5 bases for J; bases not matched to a gene: 8. This CDR3 contains 16 residues. CDR3 nucleotide sequence: TGTGCCAGCAGCCAAGAGGGCAGGGGGCGCCGGGAGACCCAGTACTTC. This translates into CASSQEGRGRRETQYF.

The chain joins TRBV4-3 to TRBJ2-4, with TRBD1 matching 9 bases. Looked up from germline, CDR1 is LGHNA and CDR2 is YSLEER. J was trimmed by 8 bases and V by 1 base; bases with no gene match: 3. This CDR3 has 14 residues. The CDR3 loop is CASSQVDRGHIQYF. In DNA form, the CDR3 reads TGCGCCAGCAGCCAAGTGGACAGGGGTCACATTCAGTACTTC.

J is TRBJ2-7 and V is TRBV7-2; TRBD2 matches 10 bases. V shed 5 bases and J 3 bases; nucleotides not matched to a gene: 10. Germline CDR1 is SGHTA and CDR2 is FQGNSA. This CDR3 comprises 16 residues. CDR3 in amino acids: CASSLSSGSDLYEQYF. The CDR3 DNA sequence: TGTGCCAGCAGCCTCTCTAGCGGGAGTGATCTCTACGAGCAGTACTTC. Looking up the rest from reference TRBV7-2 and TRBJ2-7 gives the full variable domain: GAGVSQSPSNKVTEKGKDVELRCDPISGHTALYWYRQSLGQGLEFLIYFQGNSAPDKSGLPSDRFSAERTGGSVSTLTIQRTQQEDSAVYLCASSLSSGSDLYEQYFGPGTRLTVT.

This rearrangement joins TRBV7-2 to TRBJ2-7; TRBD1 matches 9 bases. The length of the CDR3 is 18 residues. J was trimmed by 2 bases and V by 2 bases; bases with no gene match: 13. Per the germline V gene, CDR1 is SGHTA and CDR2 is FQGNSA. The CDR3 DNA is TGTGCCAGCAGCTTACGGATAGGGGCGGGACAGGGCCCCTACGAGCAGTACTTC. Its translation: CASSLRIGAGQGPYEQYF.

This chain joins TRBV5-4 and TRBJ2-7, with 11 bases matching TRBD2. J gave up 6 bases and V 4 bases, and 9 bases lay outside the gene matches. Germline CDR1 and CDR2: SGHNT and YYREEE (reference sequence). The CDR3 spans 15 residues. CDR3 sequence (DNA): TGTGCCAGCAGCCGCCCGGGACTAGCGGATTCCGAGCAGTACTTC. It translates to CASSRPGLADSEQYF.

The J gene is TRBJ2-7, the V gene TRBV11-2; 11 bases agree with TRBD2. Germline V gives CDR1 SGHAT, CDR2 FQNNGV. The CDR3 is 12 residues long. J lost 5 bases, V lost 9 bases, and 3 bases had no gene match. In DNA form, the CDR3 reads TGTGCCAGTGAGGGACTAGCGGACGAGCAGTACTTC. It translates to CASEGLADEQYF.

The chain links TRBV29-1 to TRBJ2-6; D gene ambiguous. The V gene's germline CDR1 is SQVTM and CDR2 ANQGSEA. Trimming pared 3 bases from V and 2 bases from J, leaving 8 bases between. The CDR3 runs 14 residues. As DNA, the CDR3 is TGCAGCGTTGACGGTGGGACTGGGGCCAACGTCCTGACTTTC. Amino acids: CSVDGGTGANVLTF. Drawing the rest from reference TRBV29-1 and TRBJ2-6, the complete variable domain is SAVISQKPSRDICQRGTSLTIQCQVDSQVTMMFWYRQQPGQSLTLIATANQGSEATYESGFVIDKFPISRPNLTFSTLTVSNMSPEDSSIYLCSVDGGTGANVLTFGAGSRLTVL.

This clone occurred once. The chain recombines TRBV5-4 with TRBJ2-1; possibly TRBD2 for D (5 bases). There are 16 residues in the CDR3. Germline V lookup: CDR1 SGHNT, CDR2 YYREEE (reference sequence). V lost 4 bases to trimming and J lost 0 bases, with 14 bases between them. The CDR3 here is CASSRATIGSYNEQFF. The CDR3 region has the DNA TGTGCCAGCAGCCGTGCGACTATTGGCTCCTACAATGAGCAGTTCTTC. Complete variable domain (other parts from reference TRBV5-4 and TRBJ2-1): ETGVTQSPTHLIKTRGQQVTLRCSSQSGHNTVSWYQQALGQGPQFIFQYYREEENGRGNFPPRFSGLQFPNYSSELNVNALELDDSALYLCASSRATIGSYNEQFFGPGTRLTVL.

As for this clone: In the same sample, other DNA sequences code for this CDR3. The chain carries TRBV5-1 and TRBJ2-7; 10 positions agree with TRBD1. The germline gives CDR1 SGHRS, CDR2 YFSETQ. With V trimmed by 4 bases and J by 4 bases, 5 bases remained unmatched. This CDR3 is built from 14 residues. The CDR3 is CASSPGQGGYEQYF. The CDR3 DNA reads as TGCGCCAGCAGCCCTGGACAGGGGGGATACGAGCAGTACTTC.

The CDR3 bases are TGCGCCAGCAGTGAGTCTAAGGGGGGAACTGAAGCTTTCTTT. Protein product: CASSESKGGTEAFF. The rearrangement uses TRBV10-1 and TRBJ1-1, with D perhaps TRBD1 (6 bases). The V end was cut by 0 bases, the J end by 5 bases, with 10 bases between. CDR1 and CDR2 (germline): WNHNN, SYGVQD (reference sequence). This CDR3 contains 14 residues.

The CDR3 is CASSPGSLTYEQYF. The CDR3 DNA reads as TGTGCCAGCTCACCGGGCTCCCTTACCTACGAGCAGTACTTC. The J gene is TRBJ2-7, the V gene TRBV18; D is ambiguous. V was trimmed by 3 bases and J by 2 bases, leaving 11 bases between them. The germline gives CDR1 KGHSH, CDR2 LQKENI. The CDR3 sequence is 14 residues long.

In this sample, this clone turned up once. The chain recombines TRBV5-6 with TRBJ1-4; 8 positions match TRBD1. The CDR3 length is 17 residues. Germline-derived CDR1 and CDR2 are SGHDT and YYEEEE. V dropped 4 bases and J dropped 0; count of bases not matched to a gene: 8. The DNA for the CDR3 is TGTGCCAGCAGCCCAGGGACAGGAGGTGCAACTAATGAAAAACTGTTTTTT. Amino acid sequence: CASSPGTGGATNEKLFF.

V is TRBV5-4 and J is TRBJ2-3; D tentatively reads TRBD1 or TRBD2 (6 bases each). Germline loops: CDR1 SGHNT, CDR2 YYREEE (reference sequence). The CDR3 is made up of 13 amino acids. V dropped 3 bases and J dropped 5 bases, with 10 bases sitting between them. The CDR3, as DNA: TGTGCCAGCAGCTCCGAGGGGGGAGATACGCAGTATTTT. The encoded protein is CASSSEGGDTQYF.

The chain is built from TRBV9 and TRBJ2-1, with 10 bases matching TRBD2. Per the germline V gene, CDR1 is SGDLS and CDR2 is YYNGEE. This CDR3 is built from 15 residues. The junction had 7 bases not matched to a gene; V was cut back by 1 base and J by 9 bases. CDR3 sequence (DNA): TGTGCCAGCAGCGTACAAGGGCTAGCGGGAGTTGAGCAGTTCTTC. Its protein is CASSVQGLAGVEQFF. Using reference TRBV9 and TRBJ2-1 for the parts outside the CDR3, the full variable domain is DSGVTQTPKHLITATGQRVTLRCSPRSGDLSVYWYQQSLDQGLQFLIQYYNGEERAKGNILERFSAQQFPDLHSELNLSSLELGDSALYFCASSVQGLAGVEQFFGPGTRLTVL.